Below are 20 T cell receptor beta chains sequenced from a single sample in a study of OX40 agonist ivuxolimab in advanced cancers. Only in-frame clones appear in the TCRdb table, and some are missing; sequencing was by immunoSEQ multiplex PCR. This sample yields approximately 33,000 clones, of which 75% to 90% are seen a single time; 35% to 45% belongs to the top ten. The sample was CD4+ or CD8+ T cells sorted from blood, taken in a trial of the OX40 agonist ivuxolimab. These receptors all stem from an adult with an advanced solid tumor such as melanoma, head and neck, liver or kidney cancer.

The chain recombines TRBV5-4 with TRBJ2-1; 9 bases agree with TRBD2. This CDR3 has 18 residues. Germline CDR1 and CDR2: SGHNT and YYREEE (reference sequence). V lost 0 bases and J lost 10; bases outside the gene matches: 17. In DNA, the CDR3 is TGTGCCAGCAGCTTGGGTTCGGGGGGTGCTAGCGGGGTCTTGGAGCAGTTCTTC. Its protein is CASSLGSGGASGVLEQFF.

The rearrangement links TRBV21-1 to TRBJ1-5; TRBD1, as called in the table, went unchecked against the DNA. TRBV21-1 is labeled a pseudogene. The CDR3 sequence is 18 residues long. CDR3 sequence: CASSNGDRGEYSNQPQHF. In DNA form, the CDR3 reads TGTGCCAGCAGCAACGGGGACAGGGGAGAGTATAGCAATCAGCCCCAGCATTTT.

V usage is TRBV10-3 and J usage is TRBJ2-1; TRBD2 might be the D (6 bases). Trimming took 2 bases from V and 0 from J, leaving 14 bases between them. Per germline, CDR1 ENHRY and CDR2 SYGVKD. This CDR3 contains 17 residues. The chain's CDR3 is CAISETPGLSSYNEQFF. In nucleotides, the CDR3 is TGTGCCATCAGTGAGACCCCGGGACTCAGCTCCTACAATGAGCAGTTCTTC.

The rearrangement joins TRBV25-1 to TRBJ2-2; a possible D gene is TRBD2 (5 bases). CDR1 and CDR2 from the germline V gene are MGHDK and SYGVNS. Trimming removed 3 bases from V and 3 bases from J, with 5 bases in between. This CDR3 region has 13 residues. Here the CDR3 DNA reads TGTGCCAGCAGTGAGAGGGACACCGGGGAGCTGTTTTTT. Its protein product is CASSERDTGELFF.

CDR3 region: CASRTIAKNIQYF. Written as DNA, the CDR3 is TGTGCCAGCAGAACCATAGCCAAAAACATTCAGTACTTC. The genes are TRBV5-6 and TRBJ2-4; D is ambiguous. Germline loops: CDR1 SGHDT, CDR2 YYEEEE. Trimming took 5 bases from V and 0 from J, leaving 6 bases between them. The CDR3 totals 13 residues.

The CDR3 DNA reads TGTGCCAGCAGCCAGTGGGCGGTCCCTAATGAGGAACTGTTTTTT. It is translated as CASSQWAVPNEELFF. This chain links TRBV14 with TRBJ1-4, with D unresolved. Trimming cost V 3 bases and J 12 bases, with 20 bases left between them. Germline loops: CDR1 SGHDN, CDR2 FVKESK. The CDR3 has 15 amino acids.

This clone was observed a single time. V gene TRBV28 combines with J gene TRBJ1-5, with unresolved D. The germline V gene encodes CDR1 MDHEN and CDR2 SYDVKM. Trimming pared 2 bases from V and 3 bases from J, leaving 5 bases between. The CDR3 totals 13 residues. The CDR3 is CASSLALNQPQHF. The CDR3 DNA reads TGTGCCAGCAGTTTAGCTCTCAATCAGCCCCAGCATTTT.

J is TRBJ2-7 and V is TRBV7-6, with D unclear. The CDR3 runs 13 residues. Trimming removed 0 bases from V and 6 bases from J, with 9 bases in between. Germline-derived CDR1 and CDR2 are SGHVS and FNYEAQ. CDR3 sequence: CASSLASTGEQYF. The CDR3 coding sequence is TGTGCCAGCAGCTTAGCCTCAACTGGCGAGCAGTACTTC.

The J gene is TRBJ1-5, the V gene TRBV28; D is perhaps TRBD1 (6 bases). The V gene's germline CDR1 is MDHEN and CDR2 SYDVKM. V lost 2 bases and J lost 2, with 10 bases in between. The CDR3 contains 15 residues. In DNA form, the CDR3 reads TGTGCCAGCAGTTTAACAGGGATCGGCAATCAGCCCCAGCATTTT. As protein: CASSLTGIGNQPQHF.

CDR3: CASRQLGGNYNEQFF. CDR3 coding DNA: TGCGCCAGCAGACAGTTGGGTGGGAACTACAATGAGCAGTTCTTC. The chain is built from TRBV5-1 and TRBJ2-1; no reliable D call. Germline CDR1 SGHRS, CDR2 YFSETQ. The CDR3 extends over 15 amino acids. Trimming shortened V by 5 bases and J by 3 bases, and 15 bases separated the two germline ends.

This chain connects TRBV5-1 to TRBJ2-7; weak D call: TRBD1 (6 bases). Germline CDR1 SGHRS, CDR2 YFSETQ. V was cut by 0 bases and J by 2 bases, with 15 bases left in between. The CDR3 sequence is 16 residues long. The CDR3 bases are TGCGCCAGCAGCTTGGGGGTCAACAGGGCTACCTACGAGCAGTACTTC. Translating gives CASSLGVNRATYEQYF.

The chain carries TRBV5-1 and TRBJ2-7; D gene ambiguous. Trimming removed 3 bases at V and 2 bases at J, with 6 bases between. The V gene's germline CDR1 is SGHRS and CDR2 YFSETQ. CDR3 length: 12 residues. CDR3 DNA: TGCGCCAGCAGCTCACGTCCCTACGAGCAGTACTTC. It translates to CASSSRPYEQYF.

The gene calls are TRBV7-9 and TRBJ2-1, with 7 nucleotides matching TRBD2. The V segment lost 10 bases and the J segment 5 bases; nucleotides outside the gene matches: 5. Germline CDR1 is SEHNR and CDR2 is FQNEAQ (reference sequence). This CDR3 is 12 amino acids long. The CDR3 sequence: CATWEGHNEQFF. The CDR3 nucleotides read TGTGCCACGTGGGAGGGGCACAATGAGCAGTTCTTC.

CDR3 protein: CSTRTGTVNTEAFF. Here the CDR3 DNA reads TGCAGCACACGAACCGGGACGGTGAACACTGAAGCTTTCTTT. The chain recombines TRBV29-1 with TRBJ1-1, with D possibly matching TRBD1 (5 bases). The CDR3 totals 14 residues. V was shortened by 8 bases and J by 0 bases, with 16 bases between the two germline ends. Germline V gene sequence: CDR1 SQVTM, CDR2 ANQGSEA.

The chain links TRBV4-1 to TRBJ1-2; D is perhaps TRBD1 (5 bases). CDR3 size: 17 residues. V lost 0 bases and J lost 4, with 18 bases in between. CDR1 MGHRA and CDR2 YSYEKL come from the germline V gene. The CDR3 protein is CASSQELGDPSGYGYTF. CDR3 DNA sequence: TGCGCCAGCAGCCAAGAATTAGGGGACCCTTCGGGCTATGGCTACACCTTC.

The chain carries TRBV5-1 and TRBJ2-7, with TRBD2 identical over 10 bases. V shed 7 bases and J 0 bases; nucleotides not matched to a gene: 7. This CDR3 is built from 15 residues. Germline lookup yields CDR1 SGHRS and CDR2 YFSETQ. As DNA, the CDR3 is TGCGCCAGCCGACCTACTAGCGGGAACTCCTACGAGCAGTACTTC. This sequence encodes CASRPTSGNSYEQYF.

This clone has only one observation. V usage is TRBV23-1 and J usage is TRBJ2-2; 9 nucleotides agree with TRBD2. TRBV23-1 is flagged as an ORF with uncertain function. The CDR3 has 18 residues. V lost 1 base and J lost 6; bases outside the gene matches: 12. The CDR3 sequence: CASSQYKAGEREAGELFF. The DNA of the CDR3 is TGCGCCAGCAGTCAATACAAAGCGGGAGAGCGGGAGGCCGGGGAGCTGTTTTTT.

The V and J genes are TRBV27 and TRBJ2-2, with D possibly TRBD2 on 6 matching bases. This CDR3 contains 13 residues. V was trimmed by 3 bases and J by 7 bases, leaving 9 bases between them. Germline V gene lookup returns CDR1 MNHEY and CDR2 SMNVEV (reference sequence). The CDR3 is CASSLSAGGELFF. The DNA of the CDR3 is TGTGCCAGCAGTTTGTCAGCGGGCGGGGAGCTGTTTTTT.

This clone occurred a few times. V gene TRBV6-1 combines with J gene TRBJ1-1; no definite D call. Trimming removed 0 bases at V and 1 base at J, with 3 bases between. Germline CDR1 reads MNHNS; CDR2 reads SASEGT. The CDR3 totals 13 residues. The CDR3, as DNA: TGTGCCAGCAGTGAAGCCGAGAACACTGAAGCTTTCTTT. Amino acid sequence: CASSEAENTEAFF.

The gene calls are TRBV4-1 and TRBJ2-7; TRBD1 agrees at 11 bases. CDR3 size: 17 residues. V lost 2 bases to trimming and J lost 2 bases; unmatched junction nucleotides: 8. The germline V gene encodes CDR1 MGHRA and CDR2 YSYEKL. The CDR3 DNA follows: TGCGCCAGCAGCCAACAAACGGGGACAGGGGGGACCTACGAGCAGTACTTC. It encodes CASSQQTGTGGTYEQYF.